This T cell receptor (beta chain) stems from a study of blood T cell repertoires in COVID-19. The wider study: There were acute and convalescent COVID-19 samples, and they came from the United States, Italy and Spain. Nucleic acid was either cDNA or gDNA, and it came from T cells, B-cell-depleted T cells, or PBMCs.

V was shortened by 4 bases and J by 5 bases, with 18 bases between the two germline ends. The CDR3 consists of 15 residues. Germline CDR1 reads SGHNT; CDR2 reads YYREEE (reference sequence). In the original processing: Estimation of nucleated cell counts was performed using reference gene primer amplification. Using immunoSEQ multiplex PCR, the repertoire was profiled, and TCRdb retains in-frame clones only, with some absent. The V and J calls and the clone size are those of that table, but D and trimming were determined from the DNA. This sample has around 41,000 clones, with around 81% found just once.

The source is a woman of 80 years or more with acute or convalescent COVID-19. Sequenced: peripheral blood. The V gene is TRBV5-4, the J gene TRBJ2-5, with D perhaps TRBD2 (6 bases). CDR3 sequence: CASSRTWGRRETQYF. The CDR3 DNA is TGTGCCAGCAGCCGGACGTGGGGGAGGCGGGAGACCCAGTACTTC. The variable domain in full, completed from reference TRBV5-4 and TRBJ2-5, reads ETGVTQSPTHLIKTRGQQVTLRCSSQSGHNTVSWYQQALGQGPQFIFQYYREEENGRGNFPPRFSGLQFPNYSSELNVNALELDDSALYLCASSRTWGRRETQYFGPGTRLLVL.